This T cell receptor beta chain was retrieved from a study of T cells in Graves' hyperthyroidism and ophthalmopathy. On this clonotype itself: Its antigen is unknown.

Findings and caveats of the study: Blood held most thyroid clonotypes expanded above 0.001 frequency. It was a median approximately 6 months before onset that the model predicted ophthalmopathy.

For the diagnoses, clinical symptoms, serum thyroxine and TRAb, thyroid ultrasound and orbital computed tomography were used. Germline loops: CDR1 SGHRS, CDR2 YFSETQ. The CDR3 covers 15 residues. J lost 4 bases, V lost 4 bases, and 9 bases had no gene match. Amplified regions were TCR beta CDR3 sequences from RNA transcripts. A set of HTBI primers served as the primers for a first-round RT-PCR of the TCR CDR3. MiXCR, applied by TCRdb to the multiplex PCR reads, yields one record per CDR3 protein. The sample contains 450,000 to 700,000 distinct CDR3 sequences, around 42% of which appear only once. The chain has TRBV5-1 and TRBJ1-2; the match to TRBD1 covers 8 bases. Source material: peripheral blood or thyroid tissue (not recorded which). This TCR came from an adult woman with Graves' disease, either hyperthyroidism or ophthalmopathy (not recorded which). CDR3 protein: CASSRGQGDGYGYTF. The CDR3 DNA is TGCGCCAGCAGCCGAGGACAGGGTGACGGCTATGGCTACACCTTC.